This TCR beta chain was documented in a study of CD8 T cells in ankylosing spondylitis. Each CDR3 protein gets one entry after TCRdb re-called the 5' RACE reads with MiXCR. Of some 450,000 distinct CDR3 sequences in the sample, approximately 17% were seen once. Study-level results: Apparently characteristic of ankylosing spondylitis blood was a TCR beta motif (fewer than 10 highly homologous variants).

For this clonotype: Its specificity is unknown.

J lost 7 bases, V lost 3 bases, and 9 bases had no gene match. The germline V gene encodes CDR1 MNHEY and CDR2 SVGAGI. The CDR3 spans 15 residues. V gene TRBV6-5 combines with J gene TRBJ2-7, with 10 bases fitting TRBD1. This sequence originates from a male donor with ankylosing spondylitis. Source material: blood, either unsorted or a sorted T cell fraction (not recorded which). CDR3 residues: CASSYGTGASWEQYF. CDR3 nucleotides: TGTGCCAGCAGTTATGGGACAGGGGCTTCTTGGGAGCAGTACTTC.